This TCR beta chain was recovered during a study of blood T cell repertoires in COVID-19. Study context: T cells, B-cell-depleted T cells, or PBMCs supplied cDNA or gDNA.

This CDR3 is 13 amino acids long. Germline values: CDR1 WSHSY, CDR2 SAAADI. V gave up 7 bases and J gave up 5 bases; unmatched junction bases: 5. TCRdb's copy holds only in-frame clones and misses some; the assay was immunoSEQ multiplex PCR. The sample has roughly 250,000 clones, about 88% seen once. This sequence joins TRBV10-2 and TRBJ2-5, with 9 positions matching TRBD1. The sequence came from a woman in her thirties or forties who had recovered from COVID-19. Material: peripheral blood. CDR3 bases: TGCGCCAGCACTACAGGGGGCGGGGAGACCCAGTACTTC. This gives the protein CASTTGGGETQYF.